These T cell receptor beta chains were read from a single sample in a study of T cells of healthy individuals. Each CDR3 protein gets one entry after TCRdb re-called the 5' RACE reads with MiXCR. This sample has more than 85,000 distinct CDR3 sequences, with approximately 18% found just once. The receptors derive from a human donor in good health. The CDR3 runs from the conserved cysteine through the conserved F or W. The D gene is left open where the match is weak. Where a row states a size, it is once, few, many or the class of an expanded clone; other rows omit it.

-	TRBV5-1	TRBJ2-1	TRBD2	CASSFAGGEQFF	TGCGCCAGCAGCTTTGCGGGGGGTGAGCAGTTCTTC
many	TRBV3-1	TRBJ1-5	-	CASSQDLNQPQHF	TGTGCCAGCAGCCAAGATCTGAATCAGCCCCAGCATTTT
many	TRBV7-9	TRBJ2-6	-	CASSLRQAEGTSGANVLTF	TGTGCCAGCAGCTTAAGGCAGGCCGAGGGTACGTCTGGGGCCAACGTCCTGACTTTC
few	TRBV6-5	TRBJ1-1	-	CASSTGRMDTEAFF	TGTGCCAGCAGTACAGGGCGGATGGACACTGAAGCTTTCTTT
-	TRBV18	TRBJ1-3	TRBD1	CASSPQTGLYGNTIYF	TGTGCCAGCTCACCACAGACAGGGCTGTACGGAAACACCATATATTTT
few	TRBV29-1	TRBJ2-5	TRBD2	CSVGDLAGNYQETQYF	TGCAGCGTGGGGGACCTAGCGGGAAACTACCAAGAGACCCAGTACTTC
many	TRBV4-2	TRBJ2-1	TRBD2	CASSQTTSGDNEQFF	TGTGCCAGCAGCCAAACGACTAGCGGAGACAATGAGCAGTTCTTC
-	TRBV12-3/TRBV12-4	TRBJ1-4	-	CASSLIEGEKLFF	TGTGCCAGCAGTTTGATCGAAGGTGAAAAACTGTTTTTT
few	TRBV3-1	TRBJ2-5	-	CASSQDPELQETQYF	TGTGCCAGCAGCCAAGATCCGGAACTCCAAGAGACCCAGTACTTC